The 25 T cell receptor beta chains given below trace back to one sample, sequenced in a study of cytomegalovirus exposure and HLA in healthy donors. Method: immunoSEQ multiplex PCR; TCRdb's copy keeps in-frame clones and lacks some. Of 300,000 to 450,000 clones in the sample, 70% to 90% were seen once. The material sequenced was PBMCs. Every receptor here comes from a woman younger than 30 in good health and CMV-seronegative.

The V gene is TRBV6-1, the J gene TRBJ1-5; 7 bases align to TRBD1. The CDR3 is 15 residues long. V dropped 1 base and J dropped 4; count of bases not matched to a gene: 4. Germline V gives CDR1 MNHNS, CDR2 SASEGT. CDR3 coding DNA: TGTGCCAGCAGTGAAGGGGACAGTCGGAATCAGCCCCAGCATTTT. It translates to CASSEGDSRNQPQHF.

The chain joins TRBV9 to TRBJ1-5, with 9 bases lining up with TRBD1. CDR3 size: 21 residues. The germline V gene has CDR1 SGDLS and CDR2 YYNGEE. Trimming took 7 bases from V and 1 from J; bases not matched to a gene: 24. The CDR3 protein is CASPKIRPGQGRERSNQPQHF. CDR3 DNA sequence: TGTGCCAGCCCCAAGATAAGGCCGGGACAGGGTCGAGAAAGGAGCAATCAGCCCCAGCATTTT.

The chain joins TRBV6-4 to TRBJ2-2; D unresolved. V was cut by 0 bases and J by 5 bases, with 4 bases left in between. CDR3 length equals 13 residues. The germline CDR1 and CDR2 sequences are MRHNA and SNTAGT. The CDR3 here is CASSDSQTGELFF. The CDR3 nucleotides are TGTGCCAGCAGTGACTCCCAAACCGGGGAGCTGTTTTTT.

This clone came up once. CDR3 DNA sequence: TGTGCCAGCAGTTTCCGCGGACAGTATAGCAATCAGCCCCAGCATTTT. This encodes CASSFRGQYSNQPQHF. This chain joins TRBV28 and TRBJ1-5, with D possibly TRBD1 on 6 matching bases. The ends were cut back, 3 bases at V and 0 bases at J, with 12 bases in the middle. The CDR3 extends over 16 amino acids. Germline CDR1 MDHEN, CDR2 SYDVKM.

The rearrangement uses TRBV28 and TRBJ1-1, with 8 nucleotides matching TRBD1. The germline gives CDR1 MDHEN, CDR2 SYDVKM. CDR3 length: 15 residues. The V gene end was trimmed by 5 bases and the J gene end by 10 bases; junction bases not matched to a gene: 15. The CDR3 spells CASSPFGRGRGGAFF. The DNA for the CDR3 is TGTGCCAGCAGTCCGTTCGGCAGGGGGCGAGGAGGAGCTTTCTTT. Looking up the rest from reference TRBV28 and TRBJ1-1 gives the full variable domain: DVKVTQSSRYLVKRTGEKVFLECVQDMDHENMFWYRQDPGLGLRLIYFSYDVKMKEKGDIPEGYSVSREKKERFSLILESASTNQTSMYLCASSPFGRGRGGAFFGQGTRLTVV.

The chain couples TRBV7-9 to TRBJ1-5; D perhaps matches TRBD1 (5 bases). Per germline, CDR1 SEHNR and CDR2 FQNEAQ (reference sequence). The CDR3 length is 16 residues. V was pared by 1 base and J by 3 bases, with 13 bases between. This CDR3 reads CASSLGPGPYNQPQHF. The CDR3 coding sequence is TGTGCCAGCAGCTTAGGTCCAGGGCCCTACAATCAGCCCCAGCATTTT.

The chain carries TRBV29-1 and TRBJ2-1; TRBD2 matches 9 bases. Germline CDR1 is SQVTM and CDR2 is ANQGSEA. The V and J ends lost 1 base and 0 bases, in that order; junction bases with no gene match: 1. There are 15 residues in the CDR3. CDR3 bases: TGCAGCGTTGAAGCTAGCGGGAACTCCTACAATGAGCAGTTCTTC. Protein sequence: CSVEASGNSYNEQFF.

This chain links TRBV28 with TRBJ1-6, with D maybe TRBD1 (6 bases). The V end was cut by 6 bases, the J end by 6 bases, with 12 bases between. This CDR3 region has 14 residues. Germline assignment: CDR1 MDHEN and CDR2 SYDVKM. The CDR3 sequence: CASSQGFRNSPLHF. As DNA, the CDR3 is TGTGCCAGCAGCCAGGGGTTCCGTAATTCACCCCTCCACTTT.

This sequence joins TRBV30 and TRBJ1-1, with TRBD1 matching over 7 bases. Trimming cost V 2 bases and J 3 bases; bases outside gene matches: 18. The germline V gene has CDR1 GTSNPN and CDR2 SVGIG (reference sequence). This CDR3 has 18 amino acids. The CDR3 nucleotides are TGTGCCTGGAGTATCCGAGAGGTAGGGGGCGGTTGGGACACTGAAGCTTTCTTT. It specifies CAWSIREVGGGWDTEAFF.

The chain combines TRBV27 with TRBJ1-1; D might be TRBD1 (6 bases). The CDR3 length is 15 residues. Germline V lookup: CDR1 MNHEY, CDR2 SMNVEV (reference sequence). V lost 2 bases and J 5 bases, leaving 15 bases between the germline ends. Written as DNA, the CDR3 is TGTGCCAGCAGTTTACCTCGGGGGGCGCGTACTGAAGCTTTCTTT. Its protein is CASSLPRGARTEAFF.

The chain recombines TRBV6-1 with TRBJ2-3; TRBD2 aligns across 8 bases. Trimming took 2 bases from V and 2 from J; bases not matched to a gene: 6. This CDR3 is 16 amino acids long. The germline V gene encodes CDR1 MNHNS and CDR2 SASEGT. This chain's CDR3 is CASSESGGGPTDTQYF. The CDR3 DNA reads TGTGCCAGCAGTGAATCGGGCGGGGGGCCCACAGATACGCAGTATTTT.

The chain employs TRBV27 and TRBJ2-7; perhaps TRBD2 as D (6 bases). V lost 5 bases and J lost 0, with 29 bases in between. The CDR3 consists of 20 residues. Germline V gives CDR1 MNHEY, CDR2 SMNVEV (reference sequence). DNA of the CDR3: TGTGCCAGCAGTCGGCCTTCAGCAGTTTCTCTAGCGTGGAGCTCCTACGAGCAGTACTTC. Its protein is CASSRPSAVSLAWSSYEQYF.

In nucleotides, the CDR3 is TGTGCCAGCAGCGCGGGACGCTCCGGGTCAGAGACCCAGTACTTC. Its protein product is CASSAGRSGSETQYF. The V call is TRBV7-9, the J call TRBJ2-5; possibly TRBD2 for D (6 bases). Trimming took 5 bases from V and 4 from J, leaving 17 bases between them. Germline V gives CDR1 SEHNR, CDR2 FQNEAQ (reference sequence). The CDR3 runs to 15 residues. Combining the CDR3 with reference TRBV7-9 and TRBJ2-5 gives the whole variable domain DTGVSQNPRHKITKRGQNVTFRCDPISEHNRLYWYRQTLGQGPEFLTYFQNEAQLEKSRLLSDRFSAERPKGSFSTLEIQRTEQGDSAMYLCASSAGRSGSETQYFGPGTRLLVL.

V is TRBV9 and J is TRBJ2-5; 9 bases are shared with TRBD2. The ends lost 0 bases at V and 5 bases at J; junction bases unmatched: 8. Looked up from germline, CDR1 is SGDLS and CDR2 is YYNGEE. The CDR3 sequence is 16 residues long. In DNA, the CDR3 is TGTGCCAGCAGCGTAGGAGGCGGGAGGGCCCTGGAGACCCAGTACTTC. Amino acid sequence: CASSVGGGRALETQYF.

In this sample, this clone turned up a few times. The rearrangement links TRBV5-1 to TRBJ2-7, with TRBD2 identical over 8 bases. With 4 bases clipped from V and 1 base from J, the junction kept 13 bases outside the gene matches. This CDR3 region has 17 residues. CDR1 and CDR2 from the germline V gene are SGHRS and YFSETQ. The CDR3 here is CASSPPGYGGASYEQYF. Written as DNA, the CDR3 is TGCGCCAGCAGCCCCCCGGGTTACGGGGGGGCGTCCTACGAGCAGTACTTC.

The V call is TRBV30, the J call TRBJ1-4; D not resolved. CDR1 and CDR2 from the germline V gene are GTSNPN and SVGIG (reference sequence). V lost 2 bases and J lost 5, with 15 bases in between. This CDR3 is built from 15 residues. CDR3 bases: TGTGCCTGGAGTCTTGGGCACGGCTCAAATGAAAAACTGTTTTTT. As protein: CAWSLGHGSNEKLFF.

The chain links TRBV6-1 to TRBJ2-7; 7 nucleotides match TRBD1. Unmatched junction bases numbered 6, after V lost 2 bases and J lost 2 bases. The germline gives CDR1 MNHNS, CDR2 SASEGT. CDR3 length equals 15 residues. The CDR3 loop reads CASSELGDSPYEQYF. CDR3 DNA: TGTGCCAGCAGTGAATTGGGGGACAGTCCCTACGAGCAGTACTTC.

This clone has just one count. The CDR3 protein is CASRTGVSGANVLTF. The DNA for the CDR3 is TGTGCCAGTAGGACGGGTGTCTCTGGGGCCAACGTCCTGACTTTC. The chain has TRBV19 and TRBJ2-6; D is unclear. V was shortened by 6 bases and J by 0 bases, with 9 bases between the two germline ends. In germline, CDR1 is LNHDA, CDR2 SQIVND (reference sequence). The CDR3 has 15 amino acids.

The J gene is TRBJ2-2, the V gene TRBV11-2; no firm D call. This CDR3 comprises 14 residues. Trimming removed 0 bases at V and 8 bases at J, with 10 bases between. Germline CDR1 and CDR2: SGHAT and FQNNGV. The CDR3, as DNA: TGTGCCAGCAGCTTAGATGGCGGCCTGGGGGAGCTGTTTTTT. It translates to CASSLDGGLGELFF. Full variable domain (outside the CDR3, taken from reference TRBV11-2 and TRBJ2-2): EAGVAQSPRYKIIEKRQSVAFWCNPISGHATLYWYQQILGQGPKLLIQFQNNGVVDDSQLPKDRFSAERLKGVDSTLKIQPAKLEDSAVYLCASSLDGGLGELFFGEGSRLTVL.

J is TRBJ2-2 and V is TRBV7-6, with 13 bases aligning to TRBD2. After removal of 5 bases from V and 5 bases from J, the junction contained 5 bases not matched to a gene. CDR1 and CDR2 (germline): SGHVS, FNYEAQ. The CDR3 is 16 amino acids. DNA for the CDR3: TGTGCCAGCAGCCTGGGACTAGCGGGAAATACCGGGGAGCTGTTTTTT. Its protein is CASSLGLAGNTGELFF. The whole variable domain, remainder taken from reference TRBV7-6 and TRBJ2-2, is GAGVSQSPRYKVTKRGQDVALRCDPISGHVSLYWYRQALGQGPEFLTYFNYEAQQDKSGLPNDRFSAERPEGSISTLTIQRTEQRDSAMYRCASSLGLAGNTGELFFGEGSRLTVL.

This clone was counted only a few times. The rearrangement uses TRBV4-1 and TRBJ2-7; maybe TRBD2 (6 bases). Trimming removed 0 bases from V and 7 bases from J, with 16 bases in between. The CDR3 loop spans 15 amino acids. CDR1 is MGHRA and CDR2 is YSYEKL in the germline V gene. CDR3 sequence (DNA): TGCGCCAGCAGCCAAGATCCTGCCGTAGGGAGGGAGCAGTACTTC. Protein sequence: CASSQDPAVGREQYF.

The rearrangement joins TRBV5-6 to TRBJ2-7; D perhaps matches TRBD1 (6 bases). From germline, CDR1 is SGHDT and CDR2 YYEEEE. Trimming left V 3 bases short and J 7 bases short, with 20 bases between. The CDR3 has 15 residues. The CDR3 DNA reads TGTGCCAGCAGCTGGGGCTTAAACAGGGCCGCAGAGCAGTACTTC. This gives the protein CASSWGLNRAAEQYF.

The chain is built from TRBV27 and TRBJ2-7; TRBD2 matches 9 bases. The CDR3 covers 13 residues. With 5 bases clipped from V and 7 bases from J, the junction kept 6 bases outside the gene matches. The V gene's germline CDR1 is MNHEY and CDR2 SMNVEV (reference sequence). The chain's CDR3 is CASSLTSGREQYF. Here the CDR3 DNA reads TGTGCCAGCAGTCTCACAAGCGGGAGGGAGCAGTACTTC.

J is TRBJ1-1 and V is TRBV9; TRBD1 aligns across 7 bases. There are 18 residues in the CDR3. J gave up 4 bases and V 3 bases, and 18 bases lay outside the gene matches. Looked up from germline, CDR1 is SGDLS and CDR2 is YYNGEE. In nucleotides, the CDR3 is TGTGCCAGCAGCGACACGGGGAATATCAGGGGGAGGATCACTGAAGCTTTCTTT. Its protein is CASSDTGNIRGRITEAFF.

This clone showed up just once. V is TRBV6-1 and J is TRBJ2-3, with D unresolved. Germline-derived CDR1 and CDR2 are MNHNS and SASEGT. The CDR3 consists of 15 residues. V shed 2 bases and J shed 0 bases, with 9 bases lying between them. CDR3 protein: CASSEWQPSTDTQYF. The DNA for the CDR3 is TGTGCCAGCAGTGAATGGCAACCTAGCACAGATACGCAGTATTTT.